The T cell receptor (beta chain) described here comes from a study of post-analysis software for immune sequencing data. Study-wide findings and caveats: Among four to six TRBV segments more frequent in patients than controls were TRBV5-6, TRBV5-1 and TRBV20-1. Versus controls, multiple sclerosis patients showed significantly lower diversity (normalized Chao1). The F measure placed samples prepared in the same batch into strongly shared clusters.

Unique molecular identifiers featured in each of the TCR beta cDNA libraries. TCRdb passed the PCR reads through MiXCR, listing each CDR3 protein once. The table shows around 700,000 distinct CDR3 sequences, with approximately 59% occurring only once. Remarks on this clonotype: Its antigen is undetermined.

Per the germline V gene, CDR1 is DFQATT and CDR2 is SNEGSKA (reference sequence). V was pared by 7 bases and J by 4 bases, with 10 bases of the junction left unmatched. There are 15 residues in the CDR3. The V and J genes are TRBV20-1 and TRBJ2-1, with TRBD2 matching over 10 bases. This TCR came from a girl aged 2 to 10 with multiple sclerosis. Specimen: blood. This CDR3 reads CSGLAGAGRYNEQFF. In DNA form, the CDR3 reads TGCAGTGGGCTAGCGGGAGCGGGGAGGTACAATGAGCAGTTCTTC.